These 32 T cell receptor beta chains were sequenced from one sample in a study of radiotherapy plus CTLA-4 blockade in lung cancer (dated by TCRdb to 2016 to 2019). The library was built by means of the immunoSEQ multiplex PCR assay. What TCRdb holds here is the immuneACCESS table cut down to in-frame rearrangements. Part of the clones is not present; checked against another copy, under half of the missing clones reflect an unresolved V gene, and the others are unexplained. This sample holds roughly 44,000 clones; over 75% were observed only once. The ten largest clones take up about 7.2% of the sample. Sample: peripheral blood, taken from a patient treated with radiotherapy plus ipilimumab. The receptors stem from a human donor with non-small cell lung cancer whose response to radiotherapy plus ipilimumab could not be evaluated.

The chain links TRBV9 to TRBJ2-7, with 12 bases lining up with TRBD2. Germline assignment: CDR1 SGDLS and CDR2 YYNGEE. This CDR3 spans 19 amino acids. Trimming at V came to 0 bases and at J to 0 bases, leaving 10 bases not matched to a gene. CDR3 nucleotide sequence: TGTGCCAGCAGCGTAGACTCTAGCGGGAGGGCCGCCGTCTCCTACGAGCAGTACTTC. Translation: CASSVDSSGRAAVSYEQYF.

This chain links TRBV10-1 with TRBJ2-3, with no clear D. CDR3 length: 14 amino acids. Germline assignment: CDR1 WNHNN and CDR2 SYGVQD (reference sequence). The V and J ends lost 2 bases and 1 base respectively, with 7 bases between them. The CDR3: CASSERGGTDTQYF. The CDR3 DNA sequence: TGCGCCAGCAGTGAGCGAGGTGGCACAGATACGCAGTATTTT.

V is TRBV25-1 and J is TRBJ2-3; TRBD2 aligns across 7 bases. Germline V gives CDR1 MGHDK, CDR2 SYGVNS. The V segment lost 6 bases and the J segment 4 bases; nucleotides outside the gene matches: 13. This CDR3 region has 16 residues. CDR3 in DNA: TGTGCCAGCAGGACTACGGGGGGAGGAGAGGCAGATACGCAGTATTTT. It codes for CASRTTGGGEADTQYF.

The rearrangement links TRBV19 to TRBJ1-2, with D hard to call. CDR3 length equals 14 residues. Trimming pared 5 bases from V and 4 bases from J, leaving 14 bases between. The germline V gene encodes CDR1 LNHDA and CDR2 SQIVND (reference sequence). CDR3 sequence (DNA): TGTGCCAGTAGTTCCCGGGAGGGCGTCTATGGCTACACCTTC. Translated: CASSSREGVYGYTF.

The rearrangement uses TRBV11-2 and TRBJ2-5; D unresolved. The V end lost 0 bases, the J end lost 5 bases, and 10 bases lay between the germline ends. The CDR3 sequence is 14 residues long. Germline V CDR1 and CDR2: SGHAT, FQNNGV. The CDR3 coding sequence is TGTGCCAGCAGCTTAGATGATAAGAGGGAGACCCAGTACTTC. Protein: CASSLDDKRETQYF.

The rearrangement links TRBV19 to TRBJ1-6, with 9 bases identical to TRBD1. V was clipped by 8 bases and J by 8 bases; unmatched bases: 7. CDR1 and CDR2 (germline): LNHDA, SQIVND (reference sequence). The CDR3 length is 14 residues. The CDR3 sequence: CASGNRGRDSPLHF. The CDR3 nucleotides read TGTGCCAGTGGGAACAGGGGGCGCGATTCACCCCTCCACTTT.

The chain combines TRBV6-5 with TRBJ2-1; 9 nucleotides line up with TRBD2. CDR1 is MNHEY and CDR2 is SVGAGI in the germline V gene. V shed 6 bases and J 7 bases; nucleotides not matched to a gene: 10. The CDR3 consists of 15 residues. CDR3 in DNA: TGTGCCAGCAGGCCGAGCGGGGGGCAAGGGAATGAGCAGTTCTTC. Protein sequence: CASRPSGGQGNEQFF.

The chain is built from TRBV30 and TRBJ1-6; perhaps TRBD1 as D (6 bases). With 5 bases removed from V and 6 bases from J, the gap between germline ends came to 14 bases. This CDR3 is 14 amino acids long. Germline V gives CDR1 GTSNPN, CDR2 SVGIG (reference sequence). CDR3 sequence (DNA): TGTGCCTGGCGAGGGAACAGGGCTAATTCACCCCTCCACTTT. Its protein is CAWRGNRANSPLHF.

The chain links TRBV19 to TRBJ1-2; 8 bases are a match to TRBD1. Unmatched junction bases numbered 9, after V lost 7 bases and J lost 8 bases. CDR1 is LNHDA, CDR2 SQIVND, per germline (reference sequence). The CDR3 has 13 residues. The CDR3 loop is CASTARTGYGYTF. For the CDR3, the DNA is TGTGCCAGTACAGCTAGGACAGGGTACGGCTACACCTTC.

The V call is TRBV27, the J call TRBJ2-1; D is unclear. CDR1 and CDR2 from the germline V gene are MNHEY and SMNVEV (reference sequence). The CDR3 has 14 residues. Trimming pared 7 bases from V and 3 bases from J, leaving 13 bases between. In nucleotides, the CDR3 is TGTGCCAGCACTGAAAGTAACGGCTACAATGAGCAGTTCTTC. Protein product: CASTESNGYNEQFF.

This chain uses TRBV27 with TRBJ2-7, with 11 positions matching TRBD2. V lost 6 bases and J lost 3; bases outside the gene matches: 13. The germline V gene has CDR1 MNHEY and CDR2 SMNVEV (reference sequence). CDR3 length: 17 amino acids. Here the CDR3 DNA reads TGTGCCAGCAGCTCCCCACCCGGGACTAGCGGAAGCTACGAGCAGTACTTC. Encoded protein: CASSSPPGTSGSYEQYF.

This rearrangement joins TRBV5-3 to TRBJ1-4, with D possibly TRBD1 on 5 matching bases. TRBV5-3 belongs to the ORF category, with a function that is uncertain. Trimming pared 4 bases from V and 5 bases from J, leaving 15 bases between. The CDR3 is made up of 15 amino acids. DNA of the CDR3: TGTGCCAGAAGCACCCCAGGGCTAAGGAATGAAAAACTGTTTTTT. The encoded protein is CARSTPGLRNEKLFF.

V gene TRBV5-4 combines with J gene TRBJ2-3, with 7 bases aligning to TRBD1. V gave up 1 base and J gave up 5 bases; unmatched junction bases: 1. This CDR3 comprises 13 residues. Germline V lookup: CDR1 SGHNT, CDR2 YYREEE (reference sequence). In DNA, the CDR3 is TGTGCCAGCAGCTTGTCAGGGGGAGATACGCAGTATTTT. It specifies CASSLSGGDTQYF.

This clone appeared a few times. The rearrangement joins TRBV6-6 to TRBJ2-5; TRBD2 matches at 9 bases. The CDR3 sequence is 15 residues long. The J segment lost 5 bases and the V segment lost 7 bases, leaving 11 bases of the junction unmatched. CDR1 and CDR2 (germline): MNHNY, SVGAGI (reference sequence). The CDR3 bases are TGTGCCAGCAAGGCTAGCGGGATGCCCCGGGAGACCCAGTACTTC. Amino acids: CASKASGMPRETQYF.

The V gene is TRBV7-2, the J gene TRBJ1-2; D perhaps matches TRBD1 (6 bases). Germline values: CDR1 SGHTA, CDR2 FQGNSA. V lost 5 bases, J lost 8 bases, and 15 bases lay in between. This CDR3 is 13 amino acids long. CDR3 coding DNA: TGTGCCAGCAGCAGACCAGGGGATTGGGGCTACACCTTC. It codes for CASSRPGDWGYTF.

The table lists this clone with a count of one. The genes are TRBV27 and TRBJ2-3, with 7 bases aligning to TRBD2. Germline CDR1 reads MNHEY; CDR2 reads SMNVEV (reference sequence). This CDR3 is built from 14 residues. J lost 7 bases, V lost 3 bases, and 7 bases had no gene match. The CDR3 nucleotides read TGTGCCAGCAGTTTTAGTGGGGGGGGGTATACGCAGTATTTT. Translation: CASSFSGGGYTQYF.

The chain joins TRBV28 to TRBJ2-1; D gene unclear. CDR3 length equals 16 residues. CDR1 MDHEN and CDR2 SYDVKM come from the germline V gene. Trimming removed 5 bases at V and 2 bases at J, with 16 bases between. The CDR3 spells CASSPRLFPTYNEQFF. The CDR3 nucleotides are TGTGCCAGCAGTCCGCGACTGTTCCCGACCTACAATGAGCAGTTCTTC.

The rearrangement links TRBV30 to TRBJ2-1, with TRBD2 matching 9 bases. CDR1 and CDR2 from the germline V gene are GTSNPN and SVGIG (reference sequence). V shed 3 bases, J shed 2 bases, and the junction held 2 bases outside the gene matches. The CDR3 has 14 residues. The CDR3 nucleotides read TGTGCCTGGAGGGCGGGAGGGCCCTACAATGAGCAGTTCTTC. It translates to CAWRAGGPYNEQFF.

This clone was recorded once. The rearrangement uses TRBV6-7 and TRBJ2-3; D is undetermined. TRBV6-7 is annotated as an ORF whose role is uncertain. Trimming removed 4 bases from V and 1 base from J, with 6 bases in between. This CDR3 region has 13 residues. CDR3 protein: CASSSPGTDTQYF. The CDR3 nucleotides read TGTGCCAGCAGTTCTCCTGGCACAGATACGCAGTATTTT.

This clone was counted only a few times. CDR3 sequence reads: CAISESSGMGGTYNEQFF. The CDR3 bases are TGTGCCATCAGTGAGTCAAGCGGGATGGGGGGAACCTACAATGAGCAGTTCTTC. V gene TRBV10-3 combines with J gene TRBJ2-1, with 7 bases lining up with TRBD2. Germline lookup yields CDR1 ENHRY and CDR2 SYGVKD. V lost 0 bases and J lost 2; bases outside the gene matches: 10. CDR3 length equals 18 residues.

The chain employs TRBV19 and TRBJ1-5; D possibly corresponds to TRBD1 (5 bases). This CDR3 contains 15 residues. Trimming cost V 4 bases and J 2 bases, with 12 bases left between them. The germline CDR1 and CDR2 sequences are LNHDA and SQIVND (reference sequence). The CDR3 here is CASSTQTDRNQPQHF. The CDR3 nucleotides read TGTGCCAGTAGTACCCAGACAGATCGCAATCAGCCCCAGCATTTT.

The chain carries TRBV7-2 and TRBJ2-3, with D tentatively TRBD2 (6 bases). The V and J ends lost 3 bases and 3 bases respectively, with 7 bases between them. Germline values: CDR1 SGHTA, CDR2 FQGNSA. The length of the CDR3 is 13 residues. In DNA form, the CDR3 reads TGTGCCAGCAGCTTCGGGAGAACAGATACGCAGTATTTT. This codes for CASSFGRTDTQYF.

V and J are TRBV6-1 and TRBJ1-6; TRBD1 might be the D (6 bases). The V end lost 2 bases, the J end lost 9 bases, and 14 bases lay between the germline ends. In germline, CDR1 is MNHNS, CDR2 SASEGT. This CDR3 has 15 amino acids. As DNA, the CDR3 is TGTGCCAGCAGTGAAATGAGAGGGGGGGGTTCACCCCTCCACTTT. Amino acid sequence: CASSEMRGGGSPLHF.

The table lists this clone with a few counts. The gene calls are TRBV2 and TRBJ2-1; 8 bases match TRBD2. CDR3 length: 14 amino acids. CDR1 is SNHLY, CDR2 FYNNEI, per germline. V was pared by 0 bases and J by 16 bases, with 11 bases of the junction left unmatched. The CDR3 protein is CASSEARSGASNFF. The CDR3 DNA is TGTGCCAGCAGTGAAGCGCGTAGCGGGGCGTCCAACTTCTTC.

J is TRBJ2-1 and V is TRBV15; D might be TRBD2 (6 bases). Trimming took 4 bases from V and 7 from J, leaving 17 bases between them. The CDR3 length is 15 residues. Germline V lookup: CDR1 LNHNV, CDR2 YYDKDF (reference sequence). The CDR3 region has the DNA TGTGCCACCAGCACCGAGACCCTAGCGATGAATGAGCAGTTCTTC. Translating gives CATSTETLAMNEQFF.

The rearrangement uses TRBV19 and TRBJ2-7; 10 bases fit TRBD2. The germline V gene encodes CDR1 LNHDA and CDR2 SQIVND (reference sequence). The V and J ends lost 6 bases and 3 bases, in that order; junction bases with no gene match: 5. This CDR3 spans 14 amino acids. CDR3 in amino acids: CASRRTSGNYEQYF. The CDR3 DNA reads as TGTGCCAGTAGACGGACTAGCGGAAACTACGAGCAGTACTTC.

The chain links TRBV6-1 to TRBJ2-3; 8 positions agree with TRBD2. Germline-derived CDR1 and CDR2 are MNHNS and SASEGT. This CDR3 region has 14 residues. After removal of 8 bases from V and 2 bases from J, the junction contained 6 bases not matched to a gene. CDR3 in amino acids: CASGSSGPTDTQYF. Written as DNA, the CDR3 is TGTGCCAGCGGTTCTAGCGGGCCCACAGATACGCAGTATTTT.

V usage is TRBV9 and J usage is TRBJ2-3; D not resolved. Trimming shortened V by 2 bases and J by 6 bases, and 7 bases separated the two germline ends. The CDR3 covers 12 residues. Germline-derived CDR1 and CDR2 are SGDLS and YYNGEE. The CDR3 nucleotides are TGTGCCAGCAGCGTTCCGGGTGATACGCAGTATTTT. Translating it yields CASSVPGDTQYF. Filled out from reference TRBV9 and TRBJ2-3, the complete variable domain reads DSGVTQTPKHLITATGQRVTLRCSPRSGDLSVYWYQQSLDQGLQFLIQYYNGEERAKGNILERFSAQQFPDLHSELNLSSLELGDSALYFCASSVPGDTQYFGPGTRLTVL.

J is TRBJ1-1 and V is TRBV28, with a tentative D call TRBD1 (5 bases). Deletions cut 4 bases from V and 7 bases from J, with 16 bases between. The germline CDR1 and CDR2 sequences are MDHEN and SYDVKM. CDR3 size: 14 residues. CDR3 nucleotides: TGTGCCAGCAGTTCCGGACAACCAGGCGGTGAAGCTTTCTTT. As protein: CASSSGQPGGEAFF.

CDR3: CASSLERTEAFF. In DNA form, the CDR3 reads TGTGCCAGCAGTTTGGAGAGGACTGAAGCTTTCTTT. This chain connects TRBV28 to TRBJ1-1; D uncertain. The length of the CDR3 is 12 residues. Germline CDR1 and CDR2: MDHEN and SYDVKM. V lost 3 bases and J 5 bases, leaving 7 bases between the germline ends.

This clone was observed a single time. The germline gene is not matched at one end of the junction; a read error may be the cause. CDR3 region: CASKQGSSYNEQLF. DNA for the CDR3: TGCGCCAGCAAACAGGGAAGCTCCTACAATGAGCAGCTCTTC. V gene TRBV5-1 combines with J gene TRBJ2-1, with D perhaps TRBD1 (6 bases). Per germline, CDR1 SGHRS and CDR2 YFSETQ. CDR3 length equals 14 residues.

The chain joins TRBV5-1 to TRBJ2-3; TRBD1 aligns across 8 bases. The CDR3 is made up of 16 amino acids. Losses at the gene ends were 0 bases for V and 2 bases for J; bases not matched to a gene: 5. Per the germline V gene, CDR1 is SGHRS and CDR2 is YFSETQ. The CDR3 region has the DNA TGCGCCAGCAGCTTGGGGCGACAGGGGAACACAGATACGCAGTATTTT. This sequence encodes CASSLGRQGNTDTQYF.